The 20 T cell receptor beta chains below were found in one sample sequenced in a study of blood T cells in healthy people across ages (dated by TCRdb to between 2015 and 2017). The library was obtained by 5' RACE. The sample was run on an Illumina HiSeq 2500. A second about 7 to 11 cycle PCR used a sample-barcoded 5' primer and a J-beta primer mix. In TCRdb, the public reads were trimmed at Q25 with fastp and aligned with MiXCR, with productive beta chains retained. Each entry is one CDR3 protein sequence, shown with its most common DNA and genes. The sample table shows approximately 800,000 distinct CDR3 sequences, and more than 55% are seen once. Jointly, the top ten make up around a quarter of the sample. Material: blood. The receptors were sampled from a man in his forties or fifties in good health.

Remarks on this clonotype: Since no conserved phenylalanine or tryptophan closes the CDR3, a read error is the likely cause. This rearrangement joins TRBV7-2 to TRBJ2-5, with D perhaps matching TRBD2 (6 bases). Germline V gives CDR1 SGHTA, CDR2 FQGNSA. The CDR3 covers 17 residues. Trimming removed 0 bases from V and 1 base from J, with 15 bases in between. The DNA for the CDR3 is TGTGCCAGCAGCTTAGCTTCGACAGTCGGGGGCCAAGAGACCCAGTACTTA. Its translation is CASSLASTVGGQETQYL.

This clonotype has a handful of counts. This rearrangement joins TRBV4-1 to TRBJ2-7; D might be TRBD1 (6 bases). The CDR3 spans 14 residues. The germline V gene encodes CDR1 MGHRA and CDR2 YSYEKL. With 1 base removed from V and 2 bases from J, the gap between germline ends came to 9 bases. CDR3 loop: CASSQGTETYEQYF. Here the CDR3 DNA reads TGCGCCAGCAGCCAAGGGACAGAGACCTACGAGCAGTACTTC.

V usage is TRBV20-1 and J usage is TRBJ2-3; D may match TRBD1 or TRBD2 (7 bases each). Germline V gene sequence: CDR1 DFQATT, CDR2 SNEGSKA (reference sequence). Trimming left V 2 bases short and J 2 bases short, with 17 bases between. The CDR3 is 16 residues long. This chain's CDR3 is CSARKAQGGDTDTQYF. CDR3 DNA: TGCAGTGCTAGAAAGGCCCAGGGGGGGGACACAGATACGCAGTATTTT.

This clonotype has just a few counts. The J gene is TRBJ2-1, the V gene TRBV14, with 8 bases lining up with TRBD2. Germline CDR1 and CDR2: SGHDN and FVKESK. V gave up 8 bases and J gave up 4 bases; unmatched junction bases: 10. The CDR3 runs to 15 residues. The CDR3 region is CASRVAASGYNEQFF. The CDR3 region has the DNA TGTGCCAGCCGGGTCGCGGCTAGCGGGTACAATGAGCAGTTCTTC.

This rearrangement joins TRBV6-1 to TRBJ2-4; no definite D call. The J call is in doubt because the DNA end fits TRBJ2-7 better. Germline-derived CDR1 and CDR2 are MNHNS and SASEGT. The CDR3 totals 12 residues. This CDR3 reads CGSGSSSYEQYF. The CDR3 DNA is TGTGGGTCGGGCAGCTCCTCCTACGAGCAGTACTTC.

The chain carries TRBV7-2 and TRBJ1-4; TRBD1 matches 7 bases. CDR1 SGHTA and CDR2 FQGNSA come from the germline V gene. The CDR3 extends over 16 amino acids. The ends lost 0 bases at V and 8 bases at J; junction bases unmatched: 9. The CDR3 spells CASSLAGGYEREKLFF. The CDR3 DNA sequence: TGTGCCAGCAGCTTAGCAGGGGGCTATGAGAGAGAAAAACTGTTTTTT.

This chain links TRBV2 with TRBJ2-7, with D hard to call. The tail of the sequence fits TRBJ2-5 better, so the J call may be wrong. There are 10 residues in the CDR3. Germline V gene lookup returns CDR1 SNHLY and CDR2 FYNNEI. Here the CDR3 reads CASMDRTQYF. CDR3 nucleotides: TGTGCCAGCATGGATCGGACCCAGTACTTC.

The chain employs TRBV3-1 and TRBJ2-7; 12 bases agree with TRBD2. The trim removed 5 bases at V and 5 bases at J, leaving 4 bases unmatched. CDR1 is LGHDT, CDR2 YNNKEL, per germline (reference sequence). This CDR3 is 14 amino acids long. In nucleotides, the CDR3 is TGTGCCAGCAGCTCAGGACTAGCGGGAAACGAGCAGTACTTC. Translating gives CASSSGLAGNEQYF.

This clonotype was picked up a small number of times. V usage is TRBV4-1 and J usage is TRBJ1-2; D is perhaps TRBD1 (5 bases). CDR1 and CDR2 from the germline V gene are MGHRA and YSYEKL. V lost 1 base, J lost 1 base, and 10 bases lay in between. The CDR3 loop spans 15 amino acids. The CDR3 spells CASSQVGAGNYGYTF. As DNA, the CDR3 is TGCGCCAGCAGCCAAGTTGGGGCCGGTAACTATGGCTACACCTTC.

At least ten counts were recorded for this clonotype. The rearrangement links TRBV4-3 to TRBJ2-1; D might be TRBD2 (5 bases). The CDR3 totals 13 residues. The germline CDR1 and CDR2 sequences are LGHNA and YSLEER. The V gene lost 4 bases and the J gene lost 7 bases, with 11 bases spanning the gap. CDR3 sequence reads: CASSPGVWNEQFF. The CDR3 DNA reads TGCGCCAGCAGCCCCGGGGTATGGAATGAGCAGTTCTTC.

The chain has TRBV20-1 and TRBJ2-4, with D unresolved. The DNA end lines up better with TRBJ2-5; the J call may be wrong. This CDR3 region has 16 residues. Germline V lookup: CDR1 DFQATT, CDR2 SNEGSKA (reference sequence). The CDR3 here is CSASEGRASRQETQYF. The CDR3, as DNA: TGCAGTGCTAGTGAAGGACGGGCAAGTCGACAAGAGACCCAGTACTTC.

The chain employs TRBV10-3 and TRBJ1-5; no clear D. The V end lost 8 bases, the J end lost 1 base, and 12 bases lay between the germline ends. The CDR3 covers 14 residues. The germline gives CDR1 ENHRY, CDR2 SYGVKD. The CDR3 coding sequence is TGTGCCATCCGAGAGGAACTAAGCAATCAGCCCCAGCATTTT. It yields the protein CAIREELSNQPQHF.

The chain carries TRBV20-1 and TRBJ1-6; D call uncertain. CDR3 length: 13 residues. Germline V lookup: CDR1 DFQATT, CDR2 SNEGSKA (reference sequence). Trimming took off 3 bases at V and 7 bases at J, with 10 bases between the two ends. CDR3 sequence (DNA): TGCAGTGCTAGGCTGACGGAAAATTCACCCCTCCACTTT. It specifies CSARLTENSPLHF.

The chain carries TRBV28 and TRBJ2-7; 11 bases map to TRBD2. The CDR3 loop spans 15 amino acids. Germline V gene data show CDR1 as MDHEN and CDR2 as SYDVKM. V was pared by 4 bases and J by 2 bases, with 4 bases of the junction left unmatched. The CDR3 protein is CASSWGLADAYEQYF. The CDR3 coding sequence is TGTGCCAGCAGTTGGGGACTAGCGGACGCCTACGAGCAGTACTTC.

A few counts support this clonotype. The chain joins TRBV12-3 or TRBV12-4 to TRBJ2-5; tentative D call: TRBD1 (6 bases). The germline V and J ends were trimmed by 6 bases and 4 bases, with 12 bases remaining between them. The CDR3 extends over 13 amino acids. The CDR3 loop is CASSRRGAETQYF. CDR3 nucleotide sequence: TGTGCCAGCAGCCGCAGGGGAGCAGAGACCCAGTACTTC.

This chain links TRBV29-1 with TRBJ1-2; the D gene is possibly TRBD1 (6 bases). Deletions cut 5 bases from V and 4 bases from J, with 23 bases between. The CDR3 runs to 16 residues. Germline CDR1 SQVTM, CDR2 ANQGSEA. Here the CDR3 DNA reads TGCAGCGTTTTGCAATCTCAGGGGCTCGGAGGCTATGGCTACACCTTC. Amino acids: CSVLQSQGLGGYGYTF.

This chain links TRBV3-1 with TRBJ2-3; tentative D call: TRBD1 (5 bases). CDR3 size: 15 residues. In germline, CDR1 is LGHDT, CDR2 YNNKEL (reference sequence). Trimming removed 1 base at V and 0 bases at J, with 8 bases between. In nucleotides, the CDR3 is TGTGCCAGCAGCCAAGTGCAGGGCAGCACAGATACGCAGTATTTT. Its translation: CASSQVQGSTDTQYF.

The V and J genes are TRBV6-5 and TRBJ1-5, with D possibly being TRBD1 (5 bases). Trimming cost V 6 bases and J 4 bases, with 13 bases left between them. The V gene's germline CDR1 is MNHEY and CDR2 SVGAGI. The length of the CDR3 is 14 residues. CDR3 sequence reads: CASRRAAGNQPQHF. CDR3 DNA sequence: TGTGCCAGCAGACGCGCGGCAGGGAATCAGCCCCAGCATTTT.

This clonotype was seen only a few times. The chain couples TRBV7-2 to TRBJ2-7, with TRBD2 matching 9 bases. The CDR3 sequence is 18 residues long. The germline V gene has CDR1 SGHTA and CDR2 FQGNSA. J was trimmed by 0 bases and V by 5 bases; bases with no gene match: 14. CDR3 amino acids: CASSGFASGNGISYEQYF. In DNA form, the CDR3 reads TGTGCCAGCAGCGGATTCGCTAGCGGGAATGGAATCTCCTACGAGCAGTACTTC.

This chain connects TRBV6-2 or TRBV6-3 to TRBJ2-5; TRBD2 aligns across 8 bases. The CDR3 is made up of 15 amino acids. CDR1 is MNHEY and CDR2 is SVGEGT in the germline V gene. V shed 3 bases and J 5 bases; nucleotides not matched to a gene: 8. In DNA, the CDR3 is TGTGCCAGCAGTTATCCGGGACTAGACCTGGAGACCCAGTACTTC. Protein: CASSYPGLDLETQYF.